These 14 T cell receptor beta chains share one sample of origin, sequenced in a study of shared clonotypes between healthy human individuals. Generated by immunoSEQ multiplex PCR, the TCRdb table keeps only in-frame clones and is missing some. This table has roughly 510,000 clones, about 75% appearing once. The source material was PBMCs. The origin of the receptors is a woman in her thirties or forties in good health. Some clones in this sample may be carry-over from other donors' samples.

The CDR3 region has the DNA TGTGCCAGCAGTTACAGGGAAAGCCAGCCCCAGCATTTT. It codes for CASSYRESQPQHF. V is TRBV6-5 and J is TRBJ1-5; no reliable D call. Germline CDR1 and CDR2: MNHEY and SVGAGI. The CDR3 has 13 residues. Trimming took 2 bases from V and 7 from J, leaving 9 bases between them.

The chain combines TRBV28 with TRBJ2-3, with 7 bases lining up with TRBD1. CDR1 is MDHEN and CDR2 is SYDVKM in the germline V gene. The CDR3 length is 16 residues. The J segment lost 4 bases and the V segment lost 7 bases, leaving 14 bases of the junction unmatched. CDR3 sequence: CASTTQTTGLADTQYF. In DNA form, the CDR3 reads TGTGCCAGCACTACCCAAACGACAGGGCTGGCAGATACGCAGTATTTT.

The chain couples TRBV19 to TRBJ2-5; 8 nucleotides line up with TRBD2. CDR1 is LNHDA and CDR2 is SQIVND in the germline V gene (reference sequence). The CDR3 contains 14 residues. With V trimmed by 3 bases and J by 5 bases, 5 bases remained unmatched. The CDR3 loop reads CASSISSGSETQYF. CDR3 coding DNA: TGTGCCAGTAGTATTTCCAGCGGGAGTGAGACCCAGTACTTC.

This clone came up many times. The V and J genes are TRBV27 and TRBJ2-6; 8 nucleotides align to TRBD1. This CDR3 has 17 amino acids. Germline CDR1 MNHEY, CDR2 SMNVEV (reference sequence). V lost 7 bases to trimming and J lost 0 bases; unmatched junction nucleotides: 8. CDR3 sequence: CASTRTGWASGANVLTF. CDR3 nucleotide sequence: TGTGCCAGCACCCGGACAGGGTGGGCCTCTGGGGCCAACGTCCTGACTTTC.

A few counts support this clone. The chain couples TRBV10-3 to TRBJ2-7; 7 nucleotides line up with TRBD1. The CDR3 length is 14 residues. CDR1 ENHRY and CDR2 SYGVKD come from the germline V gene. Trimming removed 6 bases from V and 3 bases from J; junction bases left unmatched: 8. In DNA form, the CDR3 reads TGTGCCATCAGGGGGACAGAGGGGAACTACGAGCAGTACTTC. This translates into CAIRGTEGNYEQYF.

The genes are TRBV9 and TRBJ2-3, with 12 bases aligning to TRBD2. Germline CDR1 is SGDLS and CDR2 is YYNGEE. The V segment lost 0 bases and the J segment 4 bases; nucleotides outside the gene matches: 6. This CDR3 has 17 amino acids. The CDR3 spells CASSVVGLAGPADTQYF. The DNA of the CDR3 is TGTGCCAGCAGCGTAGTGGGACTAGCGGGTCCGGCAGATACGCAGTATTTT.

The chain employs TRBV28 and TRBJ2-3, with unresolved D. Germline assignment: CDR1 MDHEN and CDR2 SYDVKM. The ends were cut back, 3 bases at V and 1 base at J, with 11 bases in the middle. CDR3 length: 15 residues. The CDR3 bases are TGTGCCAGCAGTTTTGGTATCTGGGGCACAGATACGCAGTATTTT. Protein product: CASSFGIWGTDTQYF.

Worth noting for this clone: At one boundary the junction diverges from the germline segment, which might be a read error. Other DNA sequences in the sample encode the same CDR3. CDR3 residues: CASSFSPGRRQETQYF. As DNA, the CDR3 is TGCGCCAGCAGCTTTTCACCGGGGCGGCGGCAAGAGACCCAGTACTTC. V is TRBV5-5 and J is TRBJ2-5; possibly TRBD1 or TRBD2 for D (5 bases each). The CDR3 has 16 amino acids. Per the germline V gene, CDR1 is SGHKS and CDR2 is YYEKEE (reference sequence).

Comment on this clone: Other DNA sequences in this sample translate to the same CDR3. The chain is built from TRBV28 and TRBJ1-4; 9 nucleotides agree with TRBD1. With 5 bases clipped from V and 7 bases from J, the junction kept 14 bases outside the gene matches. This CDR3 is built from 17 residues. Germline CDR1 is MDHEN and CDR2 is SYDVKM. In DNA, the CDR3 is TGTGCCAGCAGTACTACTGGGACAGGGAACGGGCGTGAAAAACTGTTTTTT. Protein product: CASSTTGTGNGREKLFF.

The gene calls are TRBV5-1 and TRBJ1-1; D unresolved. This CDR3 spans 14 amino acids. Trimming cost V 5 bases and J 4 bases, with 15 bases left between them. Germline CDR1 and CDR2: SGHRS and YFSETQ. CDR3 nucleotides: TGCGCCAGCAGGTCGGCCCTACGGGGCACTGAAGCTTTCTTT. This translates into CASRSALRGTEAFF.

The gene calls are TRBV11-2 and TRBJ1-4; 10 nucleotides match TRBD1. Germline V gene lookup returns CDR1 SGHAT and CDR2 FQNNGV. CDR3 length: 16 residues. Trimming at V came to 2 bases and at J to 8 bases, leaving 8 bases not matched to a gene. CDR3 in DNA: TGTGCCAGCAGCTTATCCCTGACAGGGGGCAGGGAAAAACTGTTTTTT. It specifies CASSLSLTGGREKLFF.

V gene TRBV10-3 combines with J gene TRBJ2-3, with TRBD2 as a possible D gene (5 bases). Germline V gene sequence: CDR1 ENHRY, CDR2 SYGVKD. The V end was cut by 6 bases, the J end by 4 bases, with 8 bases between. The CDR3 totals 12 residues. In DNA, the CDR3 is TGTGCCATCAGGGGAGACGCAGATACGCAGTATTTT. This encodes CAIRGDADTQYF.

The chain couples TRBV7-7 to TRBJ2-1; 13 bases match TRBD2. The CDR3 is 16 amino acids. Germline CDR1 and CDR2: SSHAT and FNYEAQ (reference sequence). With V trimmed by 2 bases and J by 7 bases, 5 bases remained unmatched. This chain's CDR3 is CASSLNGLAGANEQFF. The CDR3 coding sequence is TGTGCCAGCAGCTTAAACGGACTAGCGGGAGCTAATGAGCAGTTCTTC.

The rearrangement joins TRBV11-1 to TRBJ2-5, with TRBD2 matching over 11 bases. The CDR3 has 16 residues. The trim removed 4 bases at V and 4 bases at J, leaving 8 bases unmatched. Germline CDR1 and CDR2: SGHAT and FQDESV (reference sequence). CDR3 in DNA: TGTGCCAGCAGCTCACGACTAGCGGGAAGGAGAGAGACCCAGTACTTC. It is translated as CASSSRLAGRRETQYF.